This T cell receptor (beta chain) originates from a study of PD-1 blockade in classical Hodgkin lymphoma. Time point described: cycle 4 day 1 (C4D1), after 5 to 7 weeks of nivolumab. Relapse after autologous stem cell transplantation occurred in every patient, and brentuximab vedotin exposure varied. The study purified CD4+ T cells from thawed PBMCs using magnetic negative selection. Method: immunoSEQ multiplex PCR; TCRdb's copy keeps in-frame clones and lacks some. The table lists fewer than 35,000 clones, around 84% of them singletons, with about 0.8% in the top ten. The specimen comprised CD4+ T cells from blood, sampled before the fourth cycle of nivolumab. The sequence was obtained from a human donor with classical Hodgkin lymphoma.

CDR3 in DNA: TGTGCCAGCAGCTTTACAAGCAGCTATGGCTACACCTTC. This encodes CASSFTSSYGYTF. The gene calls are TRBV7-2 and TRBJ1-2; no clear D. V was clipped by 3 bases and J by 4 bases, with 9 bases between them. The CDR3 totals 13 residues. Per germline, CDR1 SGHTA and CDR2 FQGNSA.